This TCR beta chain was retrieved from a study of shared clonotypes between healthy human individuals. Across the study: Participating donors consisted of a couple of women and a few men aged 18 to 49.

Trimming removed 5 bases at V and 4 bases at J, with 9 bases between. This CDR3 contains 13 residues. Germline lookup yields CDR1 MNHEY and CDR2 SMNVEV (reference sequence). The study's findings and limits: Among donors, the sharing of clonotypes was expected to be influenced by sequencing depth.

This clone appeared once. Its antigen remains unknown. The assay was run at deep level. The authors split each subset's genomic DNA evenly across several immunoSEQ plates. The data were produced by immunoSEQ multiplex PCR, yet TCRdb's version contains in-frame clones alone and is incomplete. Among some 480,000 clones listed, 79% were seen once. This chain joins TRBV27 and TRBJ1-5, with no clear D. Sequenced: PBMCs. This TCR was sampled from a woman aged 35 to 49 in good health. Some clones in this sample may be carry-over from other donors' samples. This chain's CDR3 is CASSPSANQPQHF. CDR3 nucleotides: TGTGCCAGCAGTCCCTCGGCAAATCAGCCCCAGCATTTT.